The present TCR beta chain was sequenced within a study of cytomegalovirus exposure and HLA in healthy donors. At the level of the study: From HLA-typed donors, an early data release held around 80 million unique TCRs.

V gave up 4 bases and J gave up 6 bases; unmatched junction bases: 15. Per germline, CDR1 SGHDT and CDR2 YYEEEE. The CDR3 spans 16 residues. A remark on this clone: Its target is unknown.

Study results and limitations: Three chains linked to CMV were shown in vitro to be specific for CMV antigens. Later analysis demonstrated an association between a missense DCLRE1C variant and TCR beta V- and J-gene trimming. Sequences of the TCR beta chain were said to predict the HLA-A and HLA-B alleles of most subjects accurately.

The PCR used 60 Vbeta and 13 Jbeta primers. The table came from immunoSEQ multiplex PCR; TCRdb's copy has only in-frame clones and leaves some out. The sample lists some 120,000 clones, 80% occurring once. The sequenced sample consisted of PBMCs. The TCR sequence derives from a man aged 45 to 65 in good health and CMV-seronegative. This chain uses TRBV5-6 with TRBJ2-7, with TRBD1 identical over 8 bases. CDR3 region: CASSMKLTGGMGEQYF. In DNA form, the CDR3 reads TGTGCCAGCAGCATGAAGCTAACAGGGGGAATGGGCGAGCAGTACTTC.